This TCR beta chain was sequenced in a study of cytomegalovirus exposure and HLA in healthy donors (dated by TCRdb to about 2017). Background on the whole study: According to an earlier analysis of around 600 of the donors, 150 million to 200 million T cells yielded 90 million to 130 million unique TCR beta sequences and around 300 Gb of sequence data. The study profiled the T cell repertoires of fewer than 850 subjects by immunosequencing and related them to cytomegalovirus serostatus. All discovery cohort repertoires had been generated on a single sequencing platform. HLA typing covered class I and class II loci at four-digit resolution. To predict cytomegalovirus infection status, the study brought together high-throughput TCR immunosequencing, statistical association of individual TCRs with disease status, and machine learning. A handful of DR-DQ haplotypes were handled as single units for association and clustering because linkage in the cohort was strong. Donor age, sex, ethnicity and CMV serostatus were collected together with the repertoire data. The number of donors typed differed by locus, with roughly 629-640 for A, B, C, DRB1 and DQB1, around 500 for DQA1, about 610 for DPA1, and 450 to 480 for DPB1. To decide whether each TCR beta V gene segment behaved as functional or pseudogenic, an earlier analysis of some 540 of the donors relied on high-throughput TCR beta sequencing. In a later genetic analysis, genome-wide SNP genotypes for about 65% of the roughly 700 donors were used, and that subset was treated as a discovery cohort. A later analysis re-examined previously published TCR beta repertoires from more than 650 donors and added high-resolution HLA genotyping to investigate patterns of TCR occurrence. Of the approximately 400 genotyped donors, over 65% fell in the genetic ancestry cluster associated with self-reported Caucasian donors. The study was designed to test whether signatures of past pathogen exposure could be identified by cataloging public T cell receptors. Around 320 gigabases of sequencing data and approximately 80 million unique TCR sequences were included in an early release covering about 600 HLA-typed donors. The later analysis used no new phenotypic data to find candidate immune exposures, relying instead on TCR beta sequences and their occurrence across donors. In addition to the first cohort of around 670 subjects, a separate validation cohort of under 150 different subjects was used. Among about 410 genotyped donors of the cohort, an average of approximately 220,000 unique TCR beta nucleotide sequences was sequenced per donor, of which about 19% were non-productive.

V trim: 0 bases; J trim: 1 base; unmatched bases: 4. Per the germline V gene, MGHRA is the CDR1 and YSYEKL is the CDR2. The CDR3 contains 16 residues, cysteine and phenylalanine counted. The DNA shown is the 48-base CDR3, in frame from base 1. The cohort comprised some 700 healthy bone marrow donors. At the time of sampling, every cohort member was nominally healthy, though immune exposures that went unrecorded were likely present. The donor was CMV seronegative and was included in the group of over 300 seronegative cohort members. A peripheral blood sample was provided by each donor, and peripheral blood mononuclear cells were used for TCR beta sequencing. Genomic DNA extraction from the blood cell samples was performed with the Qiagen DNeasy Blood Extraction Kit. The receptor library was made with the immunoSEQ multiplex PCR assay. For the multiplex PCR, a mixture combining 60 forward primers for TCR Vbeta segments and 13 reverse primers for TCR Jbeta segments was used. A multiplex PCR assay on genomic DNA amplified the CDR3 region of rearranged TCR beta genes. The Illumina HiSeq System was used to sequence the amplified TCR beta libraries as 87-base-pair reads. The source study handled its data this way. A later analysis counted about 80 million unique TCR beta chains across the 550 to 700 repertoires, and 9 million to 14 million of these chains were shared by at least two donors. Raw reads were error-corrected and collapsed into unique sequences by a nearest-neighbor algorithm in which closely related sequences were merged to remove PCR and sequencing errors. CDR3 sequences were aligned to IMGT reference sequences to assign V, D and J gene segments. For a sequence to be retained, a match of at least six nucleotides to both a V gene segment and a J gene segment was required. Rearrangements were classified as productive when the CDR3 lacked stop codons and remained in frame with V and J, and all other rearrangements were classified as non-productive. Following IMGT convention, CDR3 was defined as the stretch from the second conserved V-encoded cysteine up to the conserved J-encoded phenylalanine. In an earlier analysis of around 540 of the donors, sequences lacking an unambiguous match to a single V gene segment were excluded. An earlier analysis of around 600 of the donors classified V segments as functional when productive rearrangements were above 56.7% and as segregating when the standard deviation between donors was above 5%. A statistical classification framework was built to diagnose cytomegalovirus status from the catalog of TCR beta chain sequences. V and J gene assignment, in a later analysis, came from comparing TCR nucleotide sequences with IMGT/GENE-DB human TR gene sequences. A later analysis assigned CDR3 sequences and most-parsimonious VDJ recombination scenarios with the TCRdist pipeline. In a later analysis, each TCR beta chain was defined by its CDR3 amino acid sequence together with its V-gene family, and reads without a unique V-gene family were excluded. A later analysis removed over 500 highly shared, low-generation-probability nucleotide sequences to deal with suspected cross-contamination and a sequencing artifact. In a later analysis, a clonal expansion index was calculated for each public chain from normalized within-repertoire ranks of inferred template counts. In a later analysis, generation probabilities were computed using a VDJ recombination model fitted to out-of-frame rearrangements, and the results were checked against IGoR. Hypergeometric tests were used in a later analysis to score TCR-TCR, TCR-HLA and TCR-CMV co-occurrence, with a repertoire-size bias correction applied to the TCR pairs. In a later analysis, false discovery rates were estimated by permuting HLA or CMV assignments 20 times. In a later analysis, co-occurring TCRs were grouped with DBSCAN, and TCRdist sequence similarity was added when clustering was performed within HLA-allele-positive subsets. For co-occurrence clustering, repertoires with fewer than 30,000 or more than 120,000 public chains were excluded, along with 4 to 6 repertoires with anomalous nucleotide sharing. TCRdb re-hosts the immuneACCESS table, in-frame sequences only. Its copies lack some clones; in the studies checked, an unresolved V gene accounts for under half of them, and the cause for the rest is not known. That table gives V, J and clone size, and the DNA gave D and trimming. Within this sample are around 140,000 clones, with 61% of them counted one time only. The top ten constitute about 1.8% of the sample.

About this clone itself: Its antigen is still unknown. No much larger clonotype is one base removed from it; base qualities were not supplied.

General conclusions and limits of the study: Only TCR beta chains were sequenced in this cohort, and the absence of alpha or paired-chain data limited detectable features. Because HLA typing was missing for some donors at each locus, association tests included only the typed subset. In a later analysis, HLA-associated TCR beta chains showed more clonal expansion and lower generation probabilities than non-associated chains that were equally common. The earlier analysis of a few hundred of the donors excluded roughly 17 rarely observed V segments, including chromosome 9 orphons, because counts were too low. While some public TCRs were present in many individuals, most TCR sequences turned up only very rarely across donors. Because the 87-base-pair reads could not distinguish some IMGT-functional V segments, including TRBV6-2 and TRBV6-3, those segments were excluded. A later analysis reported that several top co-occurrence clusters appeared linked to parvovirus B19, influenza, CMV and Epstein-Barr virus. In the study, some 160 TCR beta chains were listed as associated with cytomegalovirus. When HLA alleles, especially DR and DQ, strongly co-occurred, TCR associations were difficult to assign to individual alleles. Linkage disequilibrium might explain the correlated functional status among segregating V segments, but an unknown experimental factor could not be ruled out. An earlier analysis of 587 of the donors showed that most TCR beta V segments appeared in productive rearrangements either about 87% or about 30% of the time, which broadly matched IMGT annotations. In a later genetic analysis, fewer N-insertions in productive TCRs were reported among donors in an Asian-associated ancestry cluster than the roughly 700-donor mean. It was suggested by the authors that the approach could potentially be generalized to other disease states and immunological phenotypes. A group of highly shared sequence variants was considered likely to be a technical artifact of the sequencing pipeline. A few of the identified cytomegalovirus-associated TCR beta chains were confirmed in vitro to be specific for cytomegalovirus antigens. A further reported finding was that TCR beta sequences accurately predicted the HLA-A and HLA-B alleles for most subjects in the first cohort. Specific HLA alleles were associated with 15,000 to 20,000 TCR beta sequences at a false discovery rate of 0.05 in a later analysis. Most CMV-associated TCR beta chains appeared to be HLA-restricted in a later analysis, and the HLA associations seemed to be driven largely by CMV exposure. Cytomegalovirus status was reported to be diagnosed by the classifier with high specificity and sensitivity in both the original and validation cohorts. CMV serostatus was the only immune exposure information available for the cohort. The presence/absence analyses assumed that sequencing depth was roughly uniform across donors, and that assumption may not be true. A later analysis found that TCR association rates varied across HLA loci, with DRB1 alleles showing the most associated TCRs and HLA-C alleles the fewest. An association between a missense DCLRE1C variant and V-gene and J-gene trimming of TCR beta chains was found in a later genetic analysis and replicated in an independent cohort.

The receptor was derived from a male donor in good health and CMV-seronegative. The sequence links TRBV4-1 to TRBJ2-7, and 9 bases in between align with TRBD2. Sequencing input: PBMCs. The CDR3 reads CASSQEQRGVSYEQYF. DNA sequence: TGCGCCAGCAGCCAAGAACAGCGGGGGGTTTCCTACGAGCAGTACTTC.